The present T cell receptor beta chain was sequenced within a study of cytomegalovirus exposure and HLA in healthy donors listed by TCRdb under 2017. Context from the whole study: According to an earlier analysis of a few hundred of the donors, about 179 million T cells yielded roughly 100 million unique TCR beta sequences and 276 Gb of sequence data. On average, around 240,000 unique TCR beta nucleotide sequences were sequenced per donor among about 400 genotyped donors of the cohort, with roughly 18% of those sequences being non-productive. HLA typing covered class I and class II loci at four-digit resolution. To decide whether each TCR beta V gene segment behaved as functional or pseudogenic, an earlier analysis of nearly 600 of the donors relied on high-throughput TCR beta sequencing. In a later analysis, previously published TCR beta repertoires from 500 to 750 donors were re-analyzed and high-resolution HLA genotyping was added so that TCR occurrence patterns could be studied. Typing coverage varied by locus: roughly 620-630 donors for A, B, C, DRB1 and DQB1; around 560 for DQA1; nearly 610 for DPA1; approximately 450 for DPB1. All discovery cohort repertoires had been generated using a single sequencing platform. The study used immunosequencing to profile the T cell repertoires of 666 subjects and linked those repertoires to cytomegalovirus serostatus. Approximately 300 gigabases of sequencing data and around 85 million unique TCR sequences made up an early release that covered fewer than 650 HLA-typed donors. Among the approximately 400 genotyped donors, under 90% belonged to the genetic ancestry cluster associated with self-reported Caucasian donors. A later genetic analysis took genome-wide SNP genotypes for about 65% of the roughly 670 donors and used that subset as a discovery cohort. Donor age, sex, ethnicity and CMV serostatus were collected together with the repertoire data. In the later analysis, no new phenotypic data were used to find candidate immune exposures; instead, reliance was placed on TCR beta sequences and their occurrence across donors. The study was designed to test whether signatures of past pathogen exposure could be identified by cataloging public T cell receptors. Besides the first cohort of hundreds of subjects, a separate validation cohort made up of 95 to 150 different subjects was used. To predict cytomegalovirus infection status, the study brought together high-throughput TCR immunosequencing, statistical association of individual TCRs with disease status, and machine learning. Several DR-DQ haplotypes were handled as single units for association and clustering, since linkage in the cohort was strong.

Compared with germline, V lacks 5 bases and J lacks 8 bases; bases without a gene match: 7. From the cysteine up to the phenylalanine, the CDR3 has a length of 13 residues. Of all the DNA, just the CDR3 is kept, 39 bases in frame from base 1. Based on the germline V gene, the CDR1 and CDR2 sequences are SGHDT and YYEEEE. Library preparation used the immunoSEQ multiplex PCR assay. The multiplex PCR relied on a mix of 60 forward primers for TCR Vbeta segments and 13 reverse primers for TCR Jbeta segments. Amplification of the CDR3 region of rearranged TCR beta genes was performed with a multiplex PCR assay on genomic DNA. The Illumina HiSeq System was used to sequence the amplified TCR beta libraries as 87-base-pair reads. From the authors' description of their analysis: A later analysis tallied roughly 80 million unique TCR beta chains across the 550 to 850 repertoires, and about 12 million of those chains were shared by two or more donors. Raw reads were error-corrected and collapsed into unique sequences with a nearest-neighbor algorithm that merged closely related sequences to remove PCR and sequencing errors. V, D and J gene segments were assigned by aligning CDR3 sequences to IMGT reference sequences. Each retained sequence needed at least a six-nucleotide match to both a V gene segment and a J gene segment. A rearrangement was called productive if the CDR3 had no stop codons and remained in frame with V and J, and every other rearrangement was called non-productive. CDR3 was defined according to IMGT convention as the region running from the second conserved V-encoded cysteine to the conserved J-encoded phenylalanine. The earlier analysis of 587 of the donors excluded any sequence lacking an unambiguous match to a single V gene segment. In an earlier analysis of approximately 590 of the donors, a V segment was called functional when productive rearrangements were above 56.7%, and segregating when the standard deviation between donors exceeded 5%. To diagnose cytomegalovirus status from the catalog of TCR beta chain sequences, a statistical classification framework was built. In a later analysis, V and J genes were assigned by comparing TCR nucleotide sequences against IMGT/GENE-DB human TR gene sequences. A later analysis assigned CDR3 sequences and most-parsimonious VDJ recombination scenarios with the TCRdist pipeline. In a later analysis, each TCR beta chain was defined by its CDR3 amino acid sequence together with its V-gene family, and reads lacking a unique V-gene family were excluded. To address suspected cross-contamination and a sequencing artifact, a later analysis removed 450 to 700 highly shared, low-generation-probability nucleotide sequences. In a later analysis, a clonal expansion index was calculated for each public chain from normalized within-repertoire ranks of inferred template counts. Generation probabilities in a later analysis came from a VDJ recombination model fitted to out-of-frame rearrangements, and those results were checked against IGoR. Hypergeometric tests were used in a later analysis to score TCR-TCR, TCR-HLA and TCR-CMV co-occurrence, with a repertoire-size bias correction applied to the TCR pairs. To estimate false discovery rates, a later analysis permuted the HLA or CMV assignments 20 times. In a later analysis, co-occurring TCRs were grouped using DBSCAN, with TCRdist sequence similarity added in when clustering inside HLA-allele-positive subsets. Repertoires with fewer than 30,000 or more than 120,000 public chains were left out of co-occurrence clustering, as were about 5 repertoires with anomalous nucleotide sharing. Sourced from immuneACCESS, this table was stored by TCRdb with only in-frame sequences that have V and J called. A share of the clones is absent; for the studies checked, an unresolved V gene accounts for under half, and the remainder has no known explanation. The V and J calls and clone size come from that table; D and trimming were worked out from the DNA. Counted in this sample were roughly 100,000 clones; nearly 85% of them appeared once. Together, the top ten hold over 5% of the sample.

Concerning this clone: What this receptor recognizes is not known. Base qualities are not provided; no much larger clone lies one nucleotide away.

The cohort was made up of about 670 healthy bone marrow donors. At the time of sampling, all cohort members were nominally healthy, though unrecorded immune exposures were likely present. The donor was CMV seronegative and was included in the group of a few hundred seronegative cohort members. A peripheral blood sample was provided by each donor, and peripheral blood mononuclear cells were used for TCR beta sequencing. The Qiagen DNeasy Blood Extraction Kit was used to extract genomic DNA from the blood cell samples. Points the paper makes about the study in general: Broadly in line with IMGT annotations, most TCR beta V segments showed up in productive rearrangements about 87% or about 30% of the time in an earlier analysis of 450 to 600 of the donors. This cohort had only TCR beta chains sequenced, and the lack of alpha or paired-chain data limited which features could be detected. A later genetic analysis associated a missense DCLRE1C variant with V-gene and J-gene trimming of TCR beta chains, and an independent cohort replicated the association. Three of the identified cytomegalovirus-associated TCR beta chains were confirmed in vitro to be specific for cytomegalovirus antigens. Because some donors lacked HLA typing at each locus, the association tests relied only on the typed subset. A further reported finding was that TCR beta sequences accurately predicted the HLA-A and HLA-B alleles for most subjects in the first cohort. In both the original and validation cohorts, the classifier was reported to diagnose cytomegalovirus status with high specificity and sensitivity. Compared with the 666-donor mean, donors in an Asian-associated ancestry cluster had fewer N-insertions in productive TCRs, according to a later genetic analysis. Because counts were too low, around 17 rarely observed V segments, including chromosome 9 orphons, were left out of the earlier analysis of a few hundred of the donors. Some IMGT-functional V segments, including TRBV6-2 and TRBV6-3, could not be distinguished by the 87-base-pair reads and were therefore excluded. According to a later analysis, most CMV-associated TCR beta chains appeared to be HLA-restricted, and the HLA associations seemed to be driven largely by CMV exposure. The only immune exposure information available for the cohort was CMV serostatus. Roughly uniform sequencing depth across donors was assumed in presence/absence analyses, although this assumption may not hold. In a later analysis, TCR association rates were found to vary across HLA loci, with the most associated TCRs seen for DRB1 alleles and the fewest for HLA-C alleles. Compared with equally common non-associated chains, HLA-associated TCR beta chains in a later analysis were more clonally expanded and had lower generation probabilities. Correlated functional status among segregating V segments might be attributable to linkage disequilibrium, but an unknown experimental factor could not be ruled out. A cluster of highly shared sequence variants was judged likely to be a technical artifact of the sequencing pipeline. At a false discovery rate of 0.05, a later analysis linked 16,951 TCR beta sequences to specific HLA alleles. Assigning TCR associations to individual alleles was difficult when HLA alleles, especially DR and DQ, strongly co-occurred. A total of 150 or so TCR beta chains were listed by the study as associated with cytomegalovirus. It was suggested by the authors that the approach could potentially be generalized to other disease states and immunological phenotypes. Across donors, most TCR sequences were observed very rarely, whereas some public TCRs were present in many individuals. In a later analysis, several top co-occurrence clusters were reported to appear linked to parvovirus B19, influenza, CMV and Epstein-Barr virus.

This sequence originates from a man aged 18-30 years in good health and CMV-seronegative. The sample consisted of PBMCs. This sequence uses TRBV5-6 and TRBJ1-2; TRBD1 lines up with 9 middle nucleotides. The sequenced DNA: TGTGCCAGCAGGGACAGGGGACGTAGGGGCTACACCTTC. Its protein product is CASRDRGRRGYTF.